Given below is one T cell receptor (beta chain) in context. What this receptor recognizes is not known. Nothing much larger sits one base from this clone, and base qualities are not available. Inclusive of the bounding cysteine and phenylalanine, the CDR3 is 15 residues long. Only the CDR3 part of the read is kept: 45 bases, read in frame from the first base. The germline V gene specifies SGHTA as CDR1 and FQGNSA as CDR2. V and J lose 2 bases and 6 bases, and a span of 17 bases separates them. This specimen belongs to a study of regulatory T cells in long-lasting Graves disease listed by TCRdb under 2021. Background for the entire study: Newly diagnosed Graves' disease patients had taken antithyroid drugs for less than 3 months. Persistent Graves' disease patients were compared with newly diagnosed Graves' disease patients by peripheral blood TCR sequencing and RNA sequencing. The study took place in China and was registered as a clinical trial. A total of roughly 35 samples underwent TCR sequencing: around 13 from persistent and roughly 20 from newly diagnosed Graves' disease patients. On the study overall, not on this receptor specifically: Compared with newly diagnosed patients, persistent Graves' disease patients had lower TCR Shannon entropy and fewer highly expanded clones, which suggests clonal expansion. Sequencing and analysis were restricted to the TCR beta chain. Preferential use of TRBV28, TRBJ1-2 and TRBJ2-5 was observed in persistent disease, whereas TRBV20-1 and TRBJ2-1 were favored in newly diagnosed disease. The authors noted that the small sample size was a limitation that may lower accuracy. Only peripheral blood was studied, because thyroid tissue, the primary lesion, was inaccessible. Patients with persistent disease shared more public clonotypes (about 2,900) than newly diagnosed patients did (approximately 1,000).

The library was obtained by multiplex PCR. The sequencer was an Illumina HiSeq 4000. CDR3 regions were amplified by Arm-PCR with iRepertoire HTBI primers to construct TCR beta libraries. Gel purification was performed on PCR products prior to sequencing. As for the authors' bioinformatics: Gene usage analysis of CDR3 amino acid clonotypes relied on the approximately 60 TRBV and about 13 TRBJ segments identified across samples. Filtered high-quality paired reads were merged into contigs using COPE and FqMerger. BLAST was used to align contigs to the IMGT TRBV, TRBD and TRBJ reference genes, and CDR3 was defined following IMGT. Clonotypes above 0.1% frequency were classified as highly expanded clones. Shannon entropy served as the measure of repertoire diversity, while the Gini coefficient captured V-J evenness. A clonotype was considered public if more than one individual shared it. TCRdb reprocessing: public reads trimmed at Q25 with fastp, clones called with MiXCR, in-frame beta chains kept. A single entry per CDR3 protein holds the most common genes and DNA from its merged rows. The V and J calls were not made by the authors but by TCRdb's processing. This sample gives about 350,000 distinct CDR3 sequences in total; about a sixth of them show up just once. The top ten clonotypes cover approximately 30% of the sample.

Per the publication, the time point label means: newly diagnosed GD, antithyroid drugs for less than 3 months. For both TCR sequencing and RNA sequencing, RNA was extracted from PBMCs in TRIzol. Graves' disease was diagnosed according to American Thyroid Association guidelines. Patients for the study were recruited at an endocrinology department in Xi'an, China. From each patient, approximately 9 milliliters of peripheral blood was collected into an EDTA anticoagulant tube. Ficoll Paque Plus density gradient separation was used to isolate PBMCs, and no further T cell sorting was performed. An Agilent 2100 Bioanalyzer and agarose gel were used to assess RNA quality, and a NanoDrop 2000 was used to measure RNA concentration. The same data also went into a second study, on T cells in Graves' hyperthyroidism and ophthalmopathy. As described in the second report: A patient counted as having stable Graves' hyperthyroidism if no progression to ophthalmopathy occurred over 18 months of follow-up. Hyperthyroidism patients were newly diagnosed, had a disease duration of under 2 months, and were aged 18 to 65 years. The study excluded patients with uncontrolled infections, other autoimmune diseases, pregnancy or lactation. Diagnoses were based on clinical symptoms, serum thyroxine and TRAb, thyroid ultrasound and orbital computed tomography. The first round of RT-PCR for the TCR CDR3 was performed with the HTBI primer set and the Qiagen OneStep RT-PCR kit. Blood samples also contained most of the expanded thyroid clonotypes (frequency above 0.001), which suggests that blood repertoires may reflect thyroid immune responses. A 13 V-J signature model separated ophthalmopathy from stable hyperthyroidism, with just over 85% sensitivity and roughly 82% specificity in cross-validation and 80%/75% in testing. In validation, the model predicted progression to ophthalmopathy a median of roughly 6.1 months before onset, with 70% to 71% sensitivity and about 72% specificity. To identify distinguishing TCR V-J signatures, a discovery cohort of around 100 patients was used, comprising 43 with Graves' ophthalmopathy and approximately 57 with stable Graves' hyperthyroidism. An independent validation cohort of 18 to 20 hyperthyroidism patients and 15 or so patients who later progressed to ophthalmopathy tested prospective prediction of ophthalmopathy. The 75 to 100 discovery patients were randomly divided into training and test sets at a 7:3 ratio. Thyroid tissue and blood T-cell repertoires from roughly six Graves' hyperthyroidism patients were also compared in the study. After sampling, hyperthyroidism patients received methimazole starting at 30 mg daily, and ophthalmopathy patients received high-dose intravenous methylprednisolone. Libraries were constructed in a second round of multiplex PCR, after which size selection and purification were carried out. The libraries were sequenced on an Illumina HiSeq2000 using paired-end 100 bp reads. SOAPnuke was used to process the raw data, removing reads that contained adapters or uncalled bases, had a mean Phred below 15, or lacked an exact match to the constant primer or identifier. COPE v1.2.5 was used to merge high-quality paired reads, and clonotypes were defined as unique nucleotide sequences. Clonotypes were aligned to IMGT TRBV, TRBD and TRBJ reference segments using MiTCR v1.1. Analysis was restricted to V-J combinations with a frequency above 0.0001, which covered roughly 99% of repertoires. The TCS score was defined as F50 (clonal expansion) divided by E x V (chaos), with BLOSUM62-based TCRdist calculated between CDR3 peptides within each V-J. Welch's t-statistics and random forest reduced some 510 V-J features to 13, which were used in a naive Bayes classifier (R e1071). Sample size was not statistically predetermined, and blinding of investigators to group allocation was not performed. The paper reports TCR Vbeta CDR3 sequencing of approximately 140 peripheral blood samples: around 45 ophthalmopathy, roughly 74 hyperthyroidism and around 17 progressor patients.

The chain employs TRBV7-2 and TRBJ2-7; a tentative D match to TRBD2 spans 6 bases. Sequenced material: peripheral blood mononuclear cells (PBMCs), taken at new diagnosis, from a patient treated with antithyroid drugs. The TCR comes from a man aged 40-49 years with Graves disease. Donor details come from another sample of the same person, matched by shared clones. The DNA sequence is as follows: TGTGCCAGCAGCTTACAACCGGAGGGAACGGGCGAGCAGTACTTC. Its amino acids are CASSLQPEGTGEQYF.